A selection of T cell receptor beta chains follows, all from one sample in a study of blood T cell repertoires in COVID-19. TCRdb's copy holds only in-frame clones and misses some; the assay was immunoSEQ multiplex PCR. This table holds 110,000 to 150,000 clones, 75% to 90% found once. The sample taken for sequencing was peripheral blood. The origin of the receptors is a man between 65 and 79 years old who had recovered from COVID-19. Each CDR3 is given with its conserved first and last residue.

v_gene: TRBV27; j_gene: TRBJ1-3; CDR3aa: CASSPRQGLDTIYF
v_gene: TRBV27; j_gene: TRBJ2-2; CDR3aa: CASSLLQAAGELFF
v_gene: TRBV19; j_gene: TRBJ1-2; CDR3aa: CASSIGQGHRYGYTF
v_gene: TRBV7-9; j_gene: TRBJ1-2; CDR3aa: CASSHGRGERSYGYTF
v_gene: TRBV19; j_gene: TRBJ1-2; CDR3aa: CASSIPSLYGYTF
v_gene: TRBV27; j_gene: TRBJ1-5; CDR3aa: CASSLSRQGDQPQHF
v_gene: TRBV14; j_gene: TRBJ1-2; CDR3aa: CASRIGANYGYTF
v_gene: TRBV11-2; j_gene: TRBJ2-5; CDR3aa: CASSYWSAVQETQYF
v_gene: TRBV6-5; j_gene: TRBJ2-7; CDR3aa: CASSIGFYSGEQYF
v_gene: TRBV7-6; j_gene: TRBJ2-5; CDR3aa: CASSHGTSGSETQYF
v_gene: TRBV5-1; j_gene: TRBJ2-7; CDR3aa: CASSLVDRVSYEQYF
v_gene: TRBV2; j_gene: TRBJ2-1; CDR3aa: CASSGLAAAYYNEQFF
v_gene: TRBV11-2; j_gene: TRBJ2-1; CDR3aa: CASSPRLAGGNEQFF
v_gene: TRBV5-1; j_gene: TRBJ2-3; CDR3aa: CASSASSSTHSDTQYF
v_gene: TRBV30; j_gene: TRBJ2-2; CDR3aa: CAWTINTGELFF
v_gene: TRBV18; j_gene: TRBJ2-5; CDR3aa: CASSPTTVETQYF
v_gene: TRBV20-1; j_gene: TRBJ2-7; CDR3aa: CSASGQGIGGALYYEQYF
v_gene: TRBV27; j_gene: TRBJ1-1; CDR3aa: CASSYRGNTEAFF
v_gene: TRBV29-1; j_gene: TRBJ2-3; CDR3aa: CSVEIGSSDTQYF
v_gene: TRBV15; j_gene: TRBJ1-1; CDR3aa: CATSRTTGSLTEAFF
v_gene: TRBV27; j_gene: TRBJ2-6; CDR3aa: CASSTITSGANVLTF
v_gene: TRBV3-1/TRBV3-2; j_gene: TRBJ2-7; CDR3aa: CASSQANTGAWQYF
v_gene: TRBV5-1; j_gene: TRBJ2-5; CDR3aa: CASRRTGAQETQYF
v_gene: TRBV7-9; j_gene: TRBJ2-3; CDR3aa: CASVRLAGDTDTQYF
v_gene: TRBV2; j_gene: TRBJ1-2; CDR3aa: CASSEKQATLITIGYTF
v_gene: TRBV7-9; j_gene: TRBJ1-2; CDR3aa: CASSSGTEKIYGYTF
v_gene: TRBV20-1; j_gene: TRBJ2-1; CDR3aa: CSAYSGEQFF
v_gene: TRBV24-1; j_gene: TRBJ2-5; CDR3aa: CATSAGGVGDQETQYF
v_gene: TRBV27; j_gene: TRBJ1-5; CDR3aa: CASSLFGQPQHF
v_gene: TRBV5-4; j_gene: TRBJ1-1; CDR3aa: CASSTDSQRDTEAFF
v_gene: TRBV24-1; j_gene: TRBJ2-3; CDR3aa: CATSSSSYQGDTQYF
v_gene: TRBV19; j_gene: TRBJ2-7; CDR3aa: CASSMATSGTATYEQYF